This TCR beta chain was identified in a study of read filtering for tumor transcriptome and immune sequencing. CDR3 size: 15 residues. From roughly 0.4 ug of RNA, a library with molecular barcoded alpha/delta and beta/gamma adaptors was made. Each CDR3 protein gets one entry after TCRdb re-called the reads with MiXCR. Here the sample spans over 50,000 distinct CDR3 sequences, under 20% being singletons. Points on this clonotype: This may come from a read error, since a much larger clone is one base off.

The rearrangement links TRBV12-3 or TRBV12-4 to TRBJ1-4; 8 nucleotides match TRBD1. The sequence was obtained from a donor at least 40 years old with multiple myeloma. The sample comprised a population of CD138-negative cells sorted from bone marrow. The CDR3 DNA follows: TGTGCCAGCAGTTTGGGGGAGACAGGGGTTGAAAAACTGCTTTTT. Protein product: CASSLGETGVEKLLF.